The 10 T cell receptor beta chains reported below all come from one sample, sequenced in a study of vaccination and CD4 T cells after COVID-19. The treatment is: roughly 11-day PBMC culture with coronavirus spike peptide pools or control peptides (ViraFEST assay). Sequence data for DNA of cultured CD4+ T cells were generated by the Oncomine TCR Beta short-read assay. TCRdb re-called the PCR reads through MiXCR, storing one row per CDR3 protein. The table lists about 18,000 distinct CDR3 sequences, less than 30% of them singletons. Their antigen targets remain unknown. The sample consisted of cultured CD4+ T cells from blood. These receptors all stem from a human donor with COVID-19.

This clonotype has a handful of counts. The V call is TRBV6-5, the J call TRBJ2-5; tentatively, D is TRBD1 or TRBD2 (6 bases each). This CDR3 has 14 residues. CDR1 and CDR2 from the germline V gene are MNHEY and SVGAGI. Trimming shortened V by 0 bases and J by 5 bases, and 10 bases separated the two germline ends. This CDR3 is CASSYSGGGETQYF. CDR3 coding DNA: TGTGCCAGCAGTTACTCTGGAGGGGGTGAGACCCAGTACTTC.

This clonotype was observed a handful of times. The chain carries TRBV27 and TRBJ2-1; TRBD2 agrees at 11 bases. This CDR3 has 17 residues. V gave up 4 bases and J gave up 6 bases; unmatched junction bases: 11. CDR1 and CDR2 (germline): MNHEY, SMNVEV (reference sequence). CDR3 loop: CASSSWVAGGISNEQFF. CDR3 DNA sequence: TGTGCCAGCAGTTCCTGGGTAGCGGGGGGGATCTCCAATGAGCAGTTCTTC.

The sample holds a few counts of this clonotype. The chain combines TRBV12-3 or TRBV12-4 with TRBJ2-1, with 7 positions matching TRBD2. This CDR3 comprises 15 residues. The V gene end was trimmed by 6 bases and the J gene end by 0 bases; junction bases not matched to a gene: 5. The CDR3 reads CASSRSGASYNEQFF. DNA for the CDR3: TGTGCCAGCAGCCGGAGCGGGGCCTCCTACAATGAGCAGTTCTTC.

By share of the sample, this clonotype is medium-sized. The chain uses TRBV19 and TRBJ1-5, with 7 nucleotides matching TRBD1. Germline CDR1 reads LNHDA; CDR2 reads SQIVND (reference sequence). The CDR3 is 17 amino acids. V lost 6 bases and J lost 4; bases outside the gene matches: 15. The CDR3 region has the DNA TGTGCCAGTAGCCTACCTATTAGACAGGGAAATAATCAGCCCCAGCATTTT. Its protein product is CASSLPIRQGNNQPQHF.

V usage is TRBV11-3 and J usage is TRBJ1-3; D not resolved. Trimming stripped 5 bases from V and 0 bases from J, with 14 bases between. Germline CDR1 SGHNT, CDR2 YENEEA. This CDR3 comprises 16 residues. The CDR3 loop is CASSARVASSGNTIYF. The CDR3 DNA is TGTGCCAGCAGCGCCCGGGTCGCATCCTCTGGAAACACCATATATTTT.

The chain links TRBV29-1 to TRBJ2-2; possibly TRBD2 for D (6 bases). The CDR3 loop spans 14 amino acids. CDR1 and CDR2 from the germline V gene are SQVTM and ANQGSEA. V was trimmed by 4 bases and J by 7 bases, leaving 16 bases between them. For the CDR3, the DNA is TGCAGCGTTGGAGTGGGGGGTGGAATCGGGGAGCTGTTTTTT. Encoded protein: CSVGVGGGIGELFF.

In this sample, this clonotype turned up a few times. The V call is TRBV12-3 or TRBV12-4, the J call TRBJ1-1, with TRBD1 matching over 9 bases. The ends lost 6 bases at V and 4 bases at J; junction bases unmatched: 15. The CDR3 is 17 amino acids. The CDR3 nucleotides are TGTGCCAGCAGCCCCGGGACAGGGAACTTCCTCGGCACTGAAGCTTTCTTT. It translates to CASSPGTGNFLGTEAFF.

This clonotype turned up a few times. This rearrangement joins TRBV27 to TRBJ1-4; weak D call: TRBD1 (6 bases). Deletions cut 2 bases from V and 8 bases from J, with 12 bases between. Germline CDR1 and CDR2: MNHEY and SMNVEV (reference sequence). There are 14 residues in the CDR3. This CDR3 is CASSLKGDGEKLFF. Written as DNA, the CDR3 is TGTGCCAGCAGTTTAAAGGGGGACGGGGAAAAACTGTTTTTT.

This clonotype was counted a few times. V and J are TRBV7-2 and TRBJ2-5; no reliable D call. Looked up from germline, CDR1 is SGHTA and CDR2 is FQGNSA. This CDR3 is 15 amino acids long. Trimming removed 1 base at V and 0 bases at J, with 9 bases between. CDR3 residues: CASSLVRQNQETQYF. CDR3 bases: TGTGCCAGCAGCTTAGTACGTCAGAACCAAGAGACCCAGTACTTC.

There are a few counts of this clonotype. J is TRBJ2-7 and V is TRBV6-1, with D possibly called TRBD1 or TRBD2 (6 bases each). V shed 4 bases and J shed 4 bases, with 11 bases lying between them. The CDR3 spans 13 residues. CDR1 is MNHNS, CDR2 SASEGT, per germline. The CDR3 reads CASSARGLYEQYF. The CDR3 DNA is TGTGCCAGCAGTGCTCGGGGGCTATACGAGCAGTACTTC.